Listed below are T cell receptor beta chains from one sample, sequenced in a study of cytomegalovirus exposure and HLA in healthy donors. Only in-frame clones appear in the TCRdb table, and some are missing; sequencing was by immunoSEQ multiplex PCR. The repertoire holds about 280,000 clones, with 80% to 90% as singletons. Sequencing was done on a sample of PBMCs. These receptors were taken from a woman between 18 and 29 years old in good health and CMV-seronegative. The CDR3 runs from the conserved cysteine through the conserved F or W. Fields, in order: J gene, V gene, clone size, D gene, CDR3 protein, CDR3 DNA. The D gene is left open where the match is weak. Where a row states a size, it is once, few, many or the class of an expanded clone; other rows omit it.

>TRBJ1-5|TRBV11-2|.|TRBD1
CASSLDGQGAPNQPQHF
TGTGCCAGCAGCTTAGACGGACAGGGGGCACCCAATCAGCCCCAGCATTTT
>TRBJ1-2|TRBV6-5|.|.
CASSYSGGTYYGYTF
TGTGCCAGCAGTTACTCGGGGGGAACGTACTATGGCTACACCTTC
>TRBJ1-4|TRBV11-3|.|.
CASSNTVSYYEKLFF
TGTGCCAGCAGCAACACGGTTAGCTACTATGAAAAACTGTTTTTT
>TRBJ1-3|TRBV5-1|.|.
CASSTARDTSSGNTIYF
TGCGCCAGCAGCACCGCCCGGGACACAAGCTCTGGAAACACCATATATTTT
>TRBJ1-6|TRBV30|.|TRBD1
CAWSRDRVLHNSPLHF
TGTGCCTGGAGCCGGGACAGGGTACTCCATAATTCACCCCTCCACTTT
>TRBJ2-7|TRBV7-9|few|.
CASSLVVNLIDEQYF
TGTGCCAGCAGCTTAGTGGTGAATTTGATAGACGAGCAGTACTTC
>TRBJ1-4|TRBV30|.|.
CAWSQTRGPNEKLFF
TGTGCCTGGAGTCAGACAAGGGGTCCTAATGAAAAACTGTTTTTT
>TRBJ2-1|TRBV25-1|few|TRBD2
CASSEYVGGSNEQFF
TGTGCCAGCAGTGAATATGTGGGCGGGAGCAATGAGCAGTTCTTC
>TRBJ2-7|TRBV5-6|.|.
CASSLDLGFEQYF
TGTGCCAGCAGCTTGGATCTGGGCTTCGAGCAGTACTTC
>TRBJ1-2|TRBV30|.|.
CAWTLNYKNYGYTF
TGTGCCTGGACCCTGAACTACAAAAACTATGGCTACACCTTC
>TRBJ2-7|TRBV2|.|TRBD1
CASSGTGSYEQYF
TGTGCCAGCAGTGGGACAGGGTCCTACGAGCAGTACTTC
>TRBJ2-7|TRBV15|.|.
CATSREKGSSYEQYF
TGTGCCACCAGCAGAGAAAAAGGGAGCTCCTACGAGCAGTACTTC
>TRBJ2-5|TRBV7-9|.|.
CASSLASSSHQETQYF
TGTGCCAGCAGCTTAGCGTCCAGTTCCCACCAAGAGACCCAGTACTTC
>TRBJ2-5|TRBV11-3|.|TRBD1
CASSSRGTDKETQYF
TGTGCCAGCAGCTCTAGGGGGACAGACAAAGAGACCCAGTACTTC
>TRBJ2-5|TRBV21-1|.|.
CASSTRQAFSETQYF
TGTGCCAGCAGCACCCGACAGGCCTTCTCGGAGACCCAGTACTTC
>TRBJ2-3|TRBV7-2|once|TRBD2
CASSWGVGLAGGETDTQYF
TGTGCCAGCAGCTGGGGGGTCGGACTAGCGGGAGGGGAGACAGATACGCAGTATTTT
>TRBJ2-7|TRBV6-5|.|TRBD2
CASSYNLAGPYEQYF
TGTGCCAGCAGTTACAATTTAGCGGGACCCTACGAGCAGTACTTC
>TRBJ1-1|TRBV19|few|TRBD1
CASSRRTGAFF
TGTGCCAGTAGTCGTAGGACAGGAGCTTTCTTT
>TRBJ1-1|TRBV6-5|.|TRBD1
CASSSGQGRTEAFF
TGTGCCAGCAGTTCGGGACAGGGTCGAACTGAAGCTTTCTTT
>TRBJ2-1|TRBV30|.|TRBD2
CAWSGLAGALDEQFF
TGTGCCTGGAGCGGACTAGCGGGAGCTTTGGATGAGCAGTTCTTC
>TRBJ2-7|TRBV7-2|.|TRBD1
CASSLGTGGEQYF
TGTGCCAGCAGCCTAGGGACAGGGGGCGAGCAGTACTTC
>TRBJ1-1|TRBV6-5|.|.
CASSYSRVMNTEAFF
TGTGCCAGCAGTTACTCGCGGGTCATGAACACTGAAGCTTTCTTT
>TRBJ1-1|TRBV6-5|.|TRBD1
CASRLQGENTEAFF
TGTGCCAGCAGGCTCCAGGGGGAGAACACTGAAGCTTTCTTT
>TRBJ2-7|TRBV7-8|once|TRBD1
CASTRTGGIYEQYF
TGTGCCAGCACGCGGACAGGGGGCATCTACGAGCAGTACTTC
>TRBJ1-2|TRBV6-1|.|TRBD1
CATFTGTVYGYTF
TGTGCCACCTTCACCGGGACAGTTTATGGCTACACCTTC
>TRBJ2-7|TRBV6-5|.|TRBD2
CASSYRSGGNAYEQYF
TGTGCCAGCAGTTACCGTAGCGGGGGCAACGCCTACGAGCAGTACTTC
>TRBJ1-2|TRBV18|.|TRBD1
CASFRTGENYGYTF
TGTGCCAGCTTCCGAACAGGGGAAAACTATGGCTACACCTTC
>TRBJ1-4|TRBV25-1|.|.
CASSEGGSFNEKLFF
TGTGCCAGCAGTGAAGGAGGCAGCTTTAATGAAAAACTGTTTTTT
>TRBJ2-5|TRBV5-4|.|TRBD2
CATTLAGVTQETQYF
TGTGCCACCACCCTAGCGGGAGTTACCCAAGAGACCCAGTACTTC
>TRBJ1-5|TRBV28|.|TRBD1
CASSLWDRDRGGNQPQHF
TGTGCCAGCAGTTTATGGGACCGGGACAGGGGGGGAAATCAGCCCCAGCATTTT
>TRBJ2-7|TRBV21-1|.|.
CASSSASGRRNEQYF
TGTGCCAGCAGTTCCGCTAGCGGGAGGAGGAACGAGCAGTACTTC
>TRBJ1-1|TRBV11-3|.|TRBD1
CASSYRGGTEAFF
TGTGCCAGCAGCTACAGGGGGGGCACTGAAGCTTTCTTT
>TRBJ2-7|TRBV6-5|few|.
CATRDSPVGEQYF
TGTGCCACTAGGGACTCCCCCGTGGGCGAGCAGTACTTC
>TRBJ2-1|TRBV5-6|.|TRBD2
CASSGALAGYYNEQFF
TGTGCCAGCAGCGGGGCCCTAGCGGGGTACTACAATGAGCAGTTCTTC
>TRBJ1-6|TRBV28|.|.
CASSLAYSPLHF
TGTGCCAGCAGCCTGGCCTATTCACCCCTCCACTTT
>TRBJ1-3|TRBV6-5|.|.
CASSRGDSVGNTIYF
TGTGCCAGCAGCCGCGGAGACAGTGTTGGAAACACCATATATTTT
>TRBJ2-2|TRBV4-2|.|TRBD2
CASSLRLASETGELFF
TGTGCCAGCAGCCTAAGACTAGCGTCAGAGACCGGGGAGCTGTTTTTT
>TRBJ1-5|TRBV29-1|.|TRBD1
CSVSGTEGQPQHF
TGCAGCGTCTCCGGGACAGAGGGACAGCCCCAGCATTTT
>TRBJ1-2|TRBV18|.|TRBD1
CASSPRQGGYGYTF
TGTGCCAGCTCACCGCGCCAGGGGGGATATGGCTACACCTTC
>TRBJ2-7|TRBV5-5|few|TRBD2
CASSLREGYLSYEQYF
TGTGCCAGCAGCTTGAGGGAGGGTTATCTATCCTACGAGCAGTACTTC
>TRBJ1-1|TRBV5-1|.|TRBD1
CASSLGTGSGTEAFF
TGCGCCAGCAGCTTAGGGACAGGATCGGGCACTGAAGCTTTCTTT
>TRBJ2-3|TRBV19|.|TRBD1
CASSSPGQPTDTQYF
TGTGCCAGTAGTTCCCCGGGACAGCCCACAGATACGCAGTATTTT
>TRBJ1-1|TRBV7-3|.|.
CASSIGQNTEAFF
TGTGCCAGCAGCATTGGACAGAACACTGAAGCTTTCTTT
>TRBJ2-4|TRBV29-1|.|TRBD2
CSVASGVKNIQYF
TGCAGCGTGGCTAGCGGGGTAAAAAACATTCAGTACTTC
>TRBJ2-3|TRBV7-9|few|.
CASSFPLGIRGSTDTQYF
TGTGCCAGCAGCTTCCCATTAGGGATAAGGGGTTCCACAGATACGCAGTATTTT
>TRBJ1-4|TRBV18|.|TRBD1
CASSLNHASGQMDEKLFF
TGTGCCAGCTCTCTTAACCACGCCTCGGGACAGATGGACGAAAAACTGTTTTTT